The 21 T cell receptor beta chains in this list originate from one sample, sequenced in a study of cytomegalovirus exposure and HLA in healthy donors. Amplification used 60 Vbeta primers and 13 Jbeta primers. Sequencing used immunoSEQ multiplex PCR; TCRdb keeps in-frame clones, though not all of them. The sample holds roughly 120,000 clones, around 73% seen once. Sequenced: PBMCs. The receptor source for this set is a woman aged 40 to 49 in good health and CMV-seropositive.

The chain has TRBV29-1 and TRBJ2-2; tentatively, D is TRBD2 (5 bases). This CDR3 is built from 14 residues. From germline, CDR1 is SQVTM and CDR2 ANQGSEA. V lost 3 bases and J lost 0, with 8 bases in between. Written as DNA, the CDR3 is TGCAGCGTTGAGAGGGCCGCGAACACCGGGGAGCTGTTTTTT. It yields the protein CSVERAANTGELFF.

This sequence joins TRBV5-4 and TRBJ2-7; 7 positions match TRBD2. CDR1 is SGHNT, CDR2 YYREEE, per germline (reference sequence). Losses at the gene ends were 4 bases for V and 2 bases for J; bases not matched to a gene: 6. The CDR3 covers 14 residues. CDR3 sequence reads: CASSPGGGAYEQYF. The CDR3 nucleotides read TGTGCCAGCAGCCCCGGCGGGGGAGCCTACGAGCAGTACTTC. Supplemented by reference TRBV5-4 and TRBJ2-7, the full variable domain reads ETGVTQSPTHLIKTRGQQVTLRCSSQSGHNTVSWYQQALGQGPQFIFQYYREEENGRGNFPPRFSGLQFPNYSSELNVNALELDDSALYLCASSPGGGAYEQYFGPGTRLTVT.

For the CDR3, the DNA is TGTGCCAGCAGTTCCGGACAGGGGGCTATTACCTACACCTTC. This sequence encodes CASSSGQGAITYTF. The chain employs TRBV28 and TRBJ1-2, with 11 nucleotides matching TRBD1. V lost 4 bases to trimming and J lost 10 bases; unmatched junction nucleotides: 8. The CDR3 is made up of 14 amino acids. Germline values: CDR1 MDHEN, CDR2 SYDVKM.

The V and J genes are TRBV6-1 and TRBJ1-2; a possible D gene is TRBD1 (5 bases). Germline V lookup: CDR1 MNHNS, CDR2 SASEGT. This CDR3 contains 15 residues. Trimming shortened V by 8 bases and J by 4 bases, and 20 bases separated the two germline ends. The CDR3 here is CASHEGAAGGYGYTF. CDR3 sequence (DNA): TGTGCCAGCCACGAAGGGGCTGCGGGAGGCTATGGCTACACCTTC.

The chain couples TRBV4-3 to TRBJ2-7; 7 bases agree with TRBD1. The CDR3 runs 15 residues. Germline V gene data show CDR1 as LGHNA and CDR2 as YSLEER. V lost 0 bases to trimming and J lost 4 bases; unmatched junction nucleotides: 6. The CDR3 reads CASSQEWDSWYEQYF. The DNA of the CDR3 is TGCGCCAGCAGCCAAGAATGGGACAGCTGGTACGAGCAGTACTTC.

The rearrangement uses TRBV9 and TRBJ2-1, with a tentative D call TRBD1 (5 bases). The length of the CDR3 is 14 residues. Per the germline V gene, CDR1 is SGDLS and CDR2 is YYNGEE. Trimming removed 4 bases from V and 5 bases from J, with 13 bases in between. The CDR3 region is CASSPRQLDNEQFF. DNA for the CDR3: TGTGCCAGCAGCCCCCGACAGCTAGACAATGAGCAGTTCTTC.

The J gene is TRBJ1-2, the V gene TRBV5-1, with 9 bases that match TRBD1. CDR1 and CDR2 (germline): SGHRS, YFSETQ. This CDR3 has 14 residues. The trim removed 3 bases at V and 2 bases at J, leaving 2 bases unmatched. In nucleotides, the CDR3 is TGCGCCAGCAGCTCCGGACAGGGGAACTATGGCTACACCTTC. It codes for CASSSGQGNYGYTF.

This rearrangement joins TRBV7-2 to TRBJ1-1; perhaps TRBD1 as D (5 bases). V lost 3 bases, J lost 6 bases, and 11 bases lay in between. The CDR3 totals 13 residues. Germline CDR1 is SGHTA and CDR2 is FQGNSA. The CDR3 protein is CASSFLGAPEAFF. In DNA, the CDR3 is TGTGCCAGCAGCTTCCTAGGGGCCCCTGAAGCTTTCTTT.

V and J are TRBV27 and TRBJ2-3; 8 positions agree with TRBD2. CDR1 is MNHEY and CDR2 is SMNVEV in the germline V gene (reference sequence). V shed 5 bases, J shed 6 bases, and the junction held 7 bases outside the gene matches. The CDR3 is made up of 14 amino acids. The CDR3 region is CASSPGLGRDTQYF. DNA of the CDR3: TGTGCCAGCAGTCCGGGACTAGGAAGGGATACGCAGTATTTT.

The chain carries TRBV6-1 and TRBJ2-7; D may be TRBD2 (5 bases). V was pared by 7 bases and J by 3 bases, with 7 bases between. The CDR3 extends over 11 amino acids. Looked up from germline, CDR1 is MNHNS and CDR2 is SASEGT. CDR3 in DNA: TGTGCCAGCACTCGGGACTACGAGCAGTACTTC. This codes for CASTRDYEQYF.

The chain recombines TRBV19 with TRBJ1-1; 7 positions agree with TRBD1. This CDR3 is 14 amino acids long. Germline lookup yields CDR1 LNHDA and CDR2 SQIVND (reference sequence). J gave up 7 bases and V 3 bases, and 8 bases lay outside the gene matches. CDR3 in DNA: TGTGCCAGTAGTATTTCCGGGACAGCGATTGAAGCTTTCTTT. As protein: CASSISGTAIEAFF.

The V call is TRBV5-4, the J call TRBJ2-5; the D gene is possibly TRBD2 (7 bases). V was clipped by 3 bases and J by 5 bases, with 17 bases between them. CDR3 length: 15 residues. Germline lookup yields CDR1 SGHNT and CDR2 YYREEE (reference sequence). This chain's CDR3 is CASSSPEGGAETQYF. The DNA for the CDR3 is TGTGCCAGCAGCTCTCCGGAGGGGGGGGCTGAGACCCAGTACTTC.

The gene calls are TRBV19 and TRBJ2-1; D is perhaps TRBD2 (6 bases). This CDR3 is built from 14 residues. Looked up from germline, CDR1 is LNHDA and CDR2 is SQIVND (reference sequence). The germline V and J ends were trimmed by 3 bases and 8 bases, with 14 bases remaining between them. The CDR3 is CASSIKLANHEQFF. Here the CDR3 DNA reads TGTGCCAGTAGTATTAAACTAGCCAATCATGAGCAGTTCTTC.

This clone has just a few counts. The rearrangement joins TRBV15 to TRBJ1-2, with 7 bases lining up with TRBD1. Germline CDR1 is LNHNV and CDR2 is YYDKDF (reference sequence). The CDR3 spans 17 residues. V lost 1 base, J lost 4 bases, and 12 bases stayed unmatched. This CDR3 reads CATSRAPYTRDSYGYTF. As DNA, the CDR3 is TGTGCCACCAGCAGAGCCCCTTACACCCGGGACAGCTATGGCTACACCTTC.

The chain links TRBV6-5 to TRBJ2-3; 7 bases line up with TRBD1. The V gene end was trimmed by 8 bases and the J gene end by 2 bases; junction bases not matched to a gene: 7. The germline V gene encodes CDR1 MNHEY and CDR2 SVGAGI. This CDR3 is built from 14 residues. The CDR3 sequence is CASWNRGYTDTQYF. The CDR3 DNA follows: TGTGCCAGCTGGAACAGGGGATACACAGATACGCAGTATTTT.

V is TRBV21-1 and J is TRBJ2-7; no DNA check was done on the table's D call, TRBD1. TRBV21-1 is noted as a pseudogene. The CDR3 spans 15 residues. The CDR3 spells CASSSDRTESYEQYF. In DNA form, the CDR3 reads TGTGCCAGCAGCTCCGACAGGACCGAGTCCTACGAGCAGTACTTC.

A word on this clone: The same CDR3 can be traced to other DNA sequences in this sample. The chain couples TRBV29-1 to TRBJ1-1; 8 bases align to TRBD1. The CDR3 length is 13 residues. Germline CDR1 SQVTM, CDR2 ANQGSEA. V shed 1 base and J 4 bases; nucleotides not matched to a gene: 2. CDR3 DNA sequence: TGCAGCGTTGAAGGACAGGGGAGCACTGAAGCTTTCTTT. Its translation is CSVEGQGSTEAFF.

On this clone itself: Because the CDR3 is missing its conserved closing phenylalanine or tryptophan, this is likely a read error. This rearrangement joins TRBV15 to TRBJ1-4, with D unresolved. V was cut by 6 bases and J by 0 bases, with 5 bases left in between. Germline V gene data show CDR1 as LNHNV and CDR2 as YYDKDF (reference sequence). The CDR3 is 13 amino acids. CDR3 in amino acids: CATRRATNEKLFV. CDR3 DNA sequence: TGTGCCACCAGGCGGGCAACTAATGAAAAACTGTTTGTT.

The chain links TRBV19 to TRBJ2-6; D not resolved. Germline V gene lookup returns CDR1 LNHDA and CDR2 SQIVND (reference sequence). The CDR3 runs 14 residues. V gave up 7 bases and J gave up 4 bases, with 11 bases separating them. CDR3 amino acids: CASNDGYGANVLTF. DNA for the CDR3: TGTGCCAGTAATGACGGGTACGGGGCCAACGTCCTGACTTTC. Full variable domain (missing parts from reference TRBV19 and TRBJ2-6): DGGITQSPKYLFRKEGQNVTLSCEQNLNHDAMYWYRQDPGQGLRLIYYSQIVNDFQKGDIAEGYSVSREKKESFPLTVTSAQKNPTAFYLCASNDGYGANVLTFGAGSRLTVL.

This clone was seen only a few times. The V call is TRBV19, the J call TRBJ2-3; 8 nucleotides align to TRBD1. Per germline, CDR1 LNHDA and CDR2 SQIVND (reference sequence). The CDR3 contains 14 residues. The V and J ends lost 7 bases and 4 bases, in that order; junction bases with no gene match: 7. The DNA of the CDR3 is TGTGCCAGTAAAGACAGGGGCGATGCAGATACGCAGTATTTT. Residues: CASKDRGDADTQYF.

The chain has TRBV5-1 and TRBJ2-5; D call uncertain. Trimming removed 3 bases from V and 2 bases from J, with 8 bases in between. Per the germline V gene, CDR1 is SGHRS and CDR2 is YFSETQ. The CDR3 contains 13 residues. The CDR3 protein is CASSWAVQETQYF. CDR3 DNA: TGCGCCAGCAGCTGGGCAGTGCAAGAGACCCAGTACTTC. The full variable domain, with the rest looked up from reference TRBV5-1 and TRBJ2-5, is KAGVTQTPRYLIKTRGQQVTLSCSPISGHRSVSWYQQTPGQGLQFLFEYFSETQRNKGNFPGRFSGRQFSNSRSEMNVSTLELGDSALYLCASSWAVQETQYFGPGTRLLVL.